Described below is a single T cell receptor (beta chain) sequence and its context. The antigen remains undetermined. From germline, CDR1 is SQVTM and CDR2 ANQGSEA. The CDR3 runs 13 residues. V was trimmed by 8 bases and J by 2 bases, leaving 15 bases between them. The sample comes from a study of CD8 T cells in ankylosing spondylitis. General study results and limits: Clones tied to disease were said to be significantly enriched in matched ankylosing spondylitis synovial fluid. Blood of patients with ankylosing spondylitis appeared to be characterized by a TCR beta motif of several highly homologous variants. Before this, some motif variants had been reported in reactive arthritis synovial fluid and blood.

For TCR beta, libraries came from quantitative 5'-RACE with molecular barcodes. TCRdb fed the 5' RACE reads into MiXCR, producing one record per CDR3 protein. The sample lists roughly 280,000 distinct CDR3 sequences; approximately 20% were seen once. The TCR sequence derives from a male donor with ankylosing spondylitis or in good health (not recorded which). Source material: blood, either unsorted or a sorted T cell fraction (not recorded which). The V call is TRBV29-1, the J call TRBJ2-5; D ambiguous. CDR3 loop: CSHSLGSQETQYF. The DNA of the CDR3 is TGCAGCCATTCCTTGGGCAGTCAAGAGACCCAGTACTTC.